This T cell receptor (beta chain) was captured by sequencing in a study of cytomegalovirus exposure and HLA in healthy donors. Regarding the study as a whole: According to the study, 180 or so TCR beta chains were cytomegalovirus-associated.

The length of the CDR3 is 14 residues. Per the germline V gene, CDR1 is GTSNPN and CDR2 is SVGIG (reference sequence). 13 Jbeta primers and 60 Vbeta primers were used for the PCR. Sequencing used immunoSEQ multiplex PCR; TCRdb keeps in-frame clones, though not all of them. The sample shows tens of thousands of clones, around 82% of them seen only once. This clone was found once. What it binds is not known. The source is a man under 40 in good health and CMV-seropositive. Sequenced sample: PBMCs. The chain recombines TRBV30 with TRBJ2-5; TRBD1 is a possible D gene (6 bases). As DNA, the CDR3 is TGTGGGCCCCCGGCCGGACAGTACGGGGAGACCCAGTACTTC. Its translation: CGPPAGQYGETQYF.